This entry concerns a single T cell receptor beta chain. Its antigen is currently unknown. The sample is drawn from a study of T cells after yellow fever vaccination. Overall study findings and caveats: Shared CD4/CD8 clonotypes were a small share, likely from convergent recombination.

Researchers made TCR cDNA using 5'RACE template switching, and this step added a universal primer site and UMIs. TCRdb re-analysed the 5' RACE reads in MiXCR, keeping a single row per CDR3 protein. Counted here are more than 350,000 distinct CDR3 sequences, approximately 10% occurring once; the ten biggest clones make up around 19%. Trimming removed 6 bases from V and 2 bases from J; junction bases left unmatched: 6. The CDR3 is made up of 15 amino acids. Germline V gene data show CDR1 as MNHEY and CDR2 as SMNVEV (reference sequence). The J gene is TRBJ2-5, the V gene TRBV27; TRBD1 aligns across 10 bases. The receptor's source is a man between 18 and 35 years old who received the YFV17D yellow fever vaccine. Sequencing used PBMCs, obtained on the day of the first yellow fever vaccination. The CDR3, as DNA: TGTGCCAGCAGAACCGGGACAGGGGCACAAGAGACCCAGTACTTC. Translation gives CASRTGTGAQETQYF.